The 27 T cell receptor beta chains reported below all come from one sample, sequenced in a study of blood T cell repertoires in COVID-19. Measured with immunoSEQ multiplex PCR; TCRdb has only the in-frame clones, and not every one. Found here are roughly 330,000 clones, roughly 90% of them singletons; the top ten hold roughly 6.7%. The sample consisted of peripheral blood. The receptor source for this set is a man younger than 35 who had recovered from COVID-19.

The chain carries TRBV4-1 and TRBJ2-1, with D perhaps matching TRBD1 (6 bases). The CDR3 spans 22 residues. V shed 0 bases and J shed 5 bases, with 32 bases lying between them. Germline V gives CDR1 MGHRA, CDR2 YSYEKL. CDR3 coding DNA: TGCGCCAGCAGCCAAGACCCTATTCAAGGGGGTGTCGGGCTGCCTTGGGACAATGAGCAGTTCTTC. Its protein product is CASSQDPIQGGVGLPWDNEQFF.

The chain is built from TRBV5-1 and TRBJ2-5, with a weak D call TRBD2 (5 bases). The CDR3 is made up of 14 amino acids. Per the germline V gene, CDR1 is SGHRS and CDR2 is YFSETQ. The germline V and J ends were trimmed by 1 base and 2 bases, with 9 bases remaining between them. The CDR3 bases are TGCGCCAGCAGCTTGTCCGGGGATCAAGAGACCCAGTACTTC. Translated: CASSLSGDQETQYF.

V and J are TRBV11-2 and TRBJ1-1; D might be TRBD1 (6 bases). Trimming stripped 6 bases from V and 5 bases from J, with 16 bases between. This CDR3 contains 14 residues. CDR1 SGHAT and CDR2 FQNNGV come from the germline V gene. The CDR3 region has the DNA TGTGCCAGCAGTCCAGGGGTAGTTGGAACTGAAGCTTTCTTT. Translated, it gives CASSPGVVGTEAFF.

CDR3 sequence reads: CASSSGTGALNTEAFF. The CDR3, as DNA: TGTGCCAGCAGCTCCGGGACAGGGGCTTTGAACACTGAAGCTTTCTTT. The V and J genes are TRBV11-1 and TRBJ1-1; 10 bases map to TRBD1. Germline assignment: CDR1 SGHAT and CDR2 FQDESV (reference sequence). This CDR3 has 16 residues. Trimming took 4 bases from V and 0 from J; bases not matched to a gene: 5.

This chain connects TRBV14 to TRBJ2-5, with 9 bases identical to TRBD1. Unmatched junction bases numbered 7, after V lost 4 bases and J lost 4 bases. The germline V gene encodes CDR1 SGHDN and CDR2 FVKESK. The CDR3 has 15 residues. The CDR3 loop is CASSPDRGRGETQYF. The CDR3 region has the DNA TGTGCCAGCAGCCCGGACAGGGGTAGGGGAGAGACCCAGTACTTC.

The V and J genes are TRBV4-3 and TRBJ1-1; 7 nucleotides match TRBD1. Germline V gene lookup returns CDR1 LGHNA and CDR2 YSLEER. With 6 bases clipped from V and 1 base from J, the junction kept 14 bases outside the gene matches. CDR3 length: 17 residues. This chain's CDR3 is CASRPDELGGANTEAFF. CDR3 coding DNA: TGCGCCAGCAGGCCTGACGAGCTAGGGGGCGCGAACACTGAAGCTTTCTTT.

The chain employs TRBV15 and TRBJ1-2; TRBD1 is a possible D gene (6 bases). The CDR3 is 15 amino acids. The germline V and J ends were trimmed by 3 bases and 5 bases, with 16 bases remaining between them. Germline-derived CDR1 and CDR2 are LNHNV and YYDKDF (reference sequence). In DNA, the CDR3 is TGTGCCACCAGCAGGAGGCCCCGGACAGAGTATGGCTACACCTTC. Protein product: CATSRRPRTEYGYTF.

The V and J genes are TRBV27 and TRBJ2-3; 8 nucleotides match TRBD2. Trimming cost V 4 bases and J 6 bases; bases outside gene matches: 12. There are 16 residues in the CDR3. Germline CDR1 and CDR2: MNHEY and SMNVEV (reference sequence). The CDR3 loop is CASSSPSGGVRDTQYF. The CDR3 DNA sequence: TGTGCCAGCAGTTCACCCTCGGGAGGGGTCCGGGATACGCAGTATTTT.

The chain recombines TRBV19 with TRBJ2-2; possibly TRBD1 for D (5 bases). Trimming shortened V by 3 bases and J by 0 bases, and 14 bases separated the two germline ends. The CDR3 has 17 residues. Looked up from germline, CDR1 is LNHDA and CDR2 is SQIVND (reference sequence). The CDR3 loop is CASSIRKGRSNTGELFF. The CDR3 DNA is TGTGCCAGTAGTATTAGAAAGGGGCGATCGAACACCGGGGAGCTGTTTTTT.

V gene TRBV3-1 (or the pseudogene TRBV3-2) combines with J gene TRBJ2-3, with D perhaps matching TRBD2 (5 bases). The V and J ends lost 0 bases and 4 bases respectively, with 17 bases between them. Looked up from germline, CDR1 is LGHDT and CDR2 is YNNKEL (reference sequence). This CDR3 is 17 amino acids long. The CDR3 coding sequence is TGTGCCAGCAGCCAAGACCCCCGGAGGCTCCCCCCAGATACGCAGTATTTT. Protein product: CASSQDPRRLPPDTQYF.

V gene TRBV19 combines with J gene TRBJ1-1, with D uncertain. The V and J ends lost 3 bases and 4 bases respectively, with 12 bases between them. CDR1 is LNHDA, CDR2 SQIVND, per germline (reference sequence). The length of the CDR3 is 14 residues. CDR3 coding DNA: TGTGCCAGTAGTATGAGGGAGGAGGGCACTGAAGCTTTCTTT. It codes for CASSMREEGTEAFF.

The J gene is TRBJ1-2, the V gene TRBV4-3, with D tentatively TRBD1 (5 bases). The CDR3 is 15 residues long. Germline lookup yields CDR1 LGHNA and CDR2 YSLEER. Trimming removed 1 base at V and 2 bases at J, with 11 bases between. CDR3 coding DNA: TGCGCCAGCAGCCAAGGGAGGGACGGGAACTATGGCTACACCTTC. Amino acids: CASSQGRDGNYGYTF.

The CDR3 nucleotides are TGCGCCAGCAGCCAAGATCCACCGAGGAACACTGAAGCTTTCTTT. Its protein product is CASSQDPPRNTEAFF. The chain uses TRBV4-1 and TRBJ1-1; no firm D call. Per germline, CDR1 MGHRA and CDR2 YSYEKL. The V end was cut by 0 bases, the J end by 1 base, with 9 bases between. CDR3 length: 15 amino acids.

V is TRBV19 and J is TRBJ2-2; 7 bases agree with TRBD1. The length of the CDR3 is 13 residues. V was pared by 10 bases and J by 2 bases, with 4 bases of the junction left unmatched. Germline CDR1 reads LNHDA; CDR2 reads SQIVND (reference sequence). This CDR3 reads CATRGFNTGELFF. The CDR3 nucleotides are TGTGCCACCAGGGGGTTTAACACCGGGGAGCTGTTTTTT.

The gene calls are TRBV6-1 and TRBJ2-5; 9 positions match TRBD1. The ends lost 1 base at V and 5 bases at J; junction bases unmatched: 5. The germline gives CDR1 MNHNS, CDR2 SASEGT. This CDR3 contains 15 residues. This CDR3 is CASSEGDRARETQYF. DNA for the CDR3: TGTGCCAGCAGTGAAGGGGACAGGGCAAGGGAGACCCAGTACTTC.

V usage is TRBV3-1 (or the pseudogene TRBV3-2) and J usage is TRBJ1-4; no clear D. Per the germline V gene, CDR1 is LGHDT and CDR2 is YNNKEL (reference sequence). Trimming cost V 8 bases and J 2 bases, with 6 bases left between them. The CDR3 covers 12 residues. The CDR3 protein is CASGQTNEKLFF. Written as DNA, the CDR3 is TGTGCCAGCGGGCAGACTAATGAAAAACTGTTTTTT.

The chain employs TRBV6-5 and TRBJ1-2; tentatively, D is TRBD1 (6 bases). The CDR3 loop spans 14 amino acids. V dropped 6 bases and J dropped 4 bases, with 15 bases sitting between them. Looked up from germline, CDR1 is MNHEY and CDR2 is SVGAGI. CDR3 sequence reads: CASSFRGRGYGYTF. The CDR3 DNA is TGTGCCAGCAGCTTTAGAGGCAGGGGCTATGGCTACACCTTC.

CDR3 DNA sequence: TGTGCCAGCAGCTTGTGGCTAGCGGGAGGAGTTAACTACAATGAGCAGTTCTTC. It yields the protein CASSLWLAGGVNYNEQFF. This chain connects TRBV5-6 to TRBJ2-1; TRBD2 aligns across 11 bases. Trimming cost V 1 base and J 3 bases; bases outside gene matches: 9. The CDR3 has 18 residues. The germline gives CDR1 SGHDT, CDR2 YYEEEE.

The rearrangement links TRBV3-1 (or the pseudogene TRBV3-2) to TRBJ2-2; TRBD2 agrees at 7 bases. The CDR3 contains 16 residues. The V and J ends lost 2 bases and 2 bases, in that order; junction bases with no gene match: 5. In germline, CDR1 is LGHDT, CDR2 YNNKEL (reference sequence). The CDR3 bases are TGTGCCAGCAGCCAAACACGGGGGGTTAACACCGGGGAGCTGTTTTTT. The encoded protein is CASSQTRGVNTGELFF.

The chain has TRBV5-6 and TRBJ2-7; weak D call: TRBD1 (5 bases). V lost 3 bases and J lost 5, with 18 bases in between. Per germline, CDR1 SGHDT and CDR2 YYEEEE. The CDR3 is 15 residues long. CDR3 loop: CASSSVGVQRDEQYF. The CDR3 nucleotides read TGTGCCAGCAGCTCGGTAGGGGTTCAACGCGACGAGCAGTACTTC.

CDR3 nucleotide sequence: TGTGCCAGCAGTTACCCCCGGGACAGGGGAGGCGATGAGCAGTTCTTC. Translated: CASSYPRDRGGDEQFF. V usage is TRBV6-5 and J usage is TRBJ2-1; 10 bases align to TRBD1. J gave up 8 bases and V 2 bases, and 9 bases lay outside the gene matches. CDR3 length: 16 residues. CDR1 and CDR2 from the germline V gene are MNHEY and SVGAGI.

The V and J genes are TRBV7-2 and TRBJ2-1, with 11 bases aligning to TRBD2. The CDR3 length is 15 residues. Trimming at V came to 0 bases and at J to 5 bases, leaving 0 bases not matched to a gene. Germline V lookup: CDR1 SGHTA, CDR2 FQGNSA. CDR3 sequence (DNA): TGTGCCAGCAGCTTAGCGGGACTAGCGGACAATGAGCAGTTCTTC. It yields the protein CASSLAGLADNEQFF.

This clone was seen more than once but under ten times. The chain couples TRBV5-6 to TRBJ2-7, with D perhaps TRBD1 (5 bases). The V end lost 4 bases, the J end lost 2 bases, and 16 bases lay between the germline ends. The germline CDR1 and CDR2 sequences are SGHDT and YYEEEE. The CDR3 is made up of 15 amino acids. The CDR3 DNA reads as TGTGCCAGCAGCCCCCTAGGGCAGGGCACCTACGAGCAGTACTTC. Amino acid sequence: CASSPLGQGTYEQYF.

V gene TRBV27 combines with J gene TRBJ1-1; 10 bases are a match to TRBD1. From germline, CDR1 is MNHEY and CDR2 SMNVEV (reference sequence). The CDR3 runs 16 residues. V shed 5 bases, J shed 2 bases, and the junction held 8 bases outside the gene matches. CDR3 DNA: TGTGCCAGCAGTAGGGGACAGGGGAGCTCAAACACTGAAGCTTTCTTT. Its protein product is CASSRGQGSSNTEAFF.

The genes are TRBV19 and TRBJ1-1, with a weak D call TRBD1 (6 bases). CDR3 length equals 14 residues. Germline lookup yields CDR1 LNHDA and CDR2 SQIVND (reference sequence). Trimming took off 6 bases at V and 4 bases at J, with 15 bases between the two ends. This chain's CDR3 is CASSQQGSSTEAFF. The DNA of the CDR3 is TGTGCCAGTAGCCAACAGGGTTCGTCCACTGAAGCTTTCTTT.

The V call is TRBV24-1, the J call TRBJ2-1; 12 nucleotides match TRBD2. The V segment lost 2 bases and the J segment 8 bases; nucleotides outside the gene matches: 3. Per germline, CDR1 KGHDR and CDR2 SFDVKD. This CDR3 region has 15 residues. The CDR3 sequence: CATSDSSGRGYEQFF. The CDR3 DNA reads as TGTGCCACCAGTGATTCTAGCGGGAGGGGCTATGAGCAGTTCTTC.

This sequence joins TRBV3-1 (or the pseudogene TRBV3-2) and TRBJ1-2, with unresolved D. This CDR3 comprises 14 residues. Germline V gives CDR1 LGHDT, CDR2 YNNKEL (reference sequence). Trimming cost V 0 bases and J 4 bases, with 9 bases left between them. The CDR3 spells CASSQDHSSYGYTF. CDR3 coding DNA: TGTGCCAGCAGCCAAGATCACAGCTCCTATGGCTACACCTTC.